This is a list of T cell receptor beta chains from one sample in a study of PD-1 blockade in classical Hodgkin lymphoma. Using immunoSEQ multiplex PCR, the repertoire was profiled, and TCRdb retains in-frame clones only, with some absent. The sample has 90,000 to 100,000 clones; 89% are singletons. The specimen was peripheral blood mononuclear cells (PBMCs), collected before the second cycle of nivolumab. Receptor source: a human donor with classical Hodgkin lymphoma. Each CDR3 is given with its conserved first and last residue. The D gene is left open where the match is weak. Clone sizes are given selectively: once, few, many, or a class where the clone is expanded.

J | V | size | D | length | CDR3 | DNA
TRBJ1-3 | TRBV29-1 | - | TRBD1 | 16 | CSVVSPGQSSGNTIYF | TGCAGCGTTGTGAGTCCGGGACAGAGCTCTGGAAACACCATATATTTT
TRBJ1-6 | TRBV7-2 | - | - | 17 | CASSLAIGPSRNSPLHF | TGTGCCAGCAGCTTAGCGATTGGGCCCTCGAGGAATTCACCCCTCCACTTT
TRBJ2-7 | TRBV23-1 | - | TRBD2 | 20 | CASSQSDGTGTVGGAYEQYF | TGCGCCAGCAGTCAATCGGATGGTACCGGGACGGTTGGGGGGGCCTACGAGCAGTACTTC
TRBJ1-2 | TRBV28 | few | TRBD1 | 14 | CASSNPGTGFDYTF | TGTGCCAGCAGTAATCCGGGGACAGGGTTTGACTACACCTTC
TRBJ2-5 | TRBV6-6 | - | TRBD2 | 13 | CASRTSGTETQYF | TGTGCCAGCAGGACTAGCGGGACGGAGACCCAGTACTTC
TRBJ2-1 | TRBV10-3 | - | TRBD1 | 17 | CAISATERQGRYNEQFF | TGTGCCATCAGTGCAACCGAAAGACAGGGTCGCTACAATGAGCAGTTCTTC
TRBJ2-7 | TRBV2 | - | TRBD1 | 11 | CASNDRVLLYF | TGTGCCAGCAATGACAGGGTTCTGCTGTACTTC
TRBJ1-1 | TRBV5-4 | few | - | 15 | CASSLIGEKNTEAFF | TGTGCCAGCAGCTTAATAGGGGAGAAGAACACTGAAGCTTTCTTT
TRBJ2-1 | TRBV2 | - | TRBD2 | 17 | CASSESTSGSSYNEQFF | TGTGCCAGCAGCGAATCAACTAGCGGGAGCTCCTACAATGAGCAGTTCTTC
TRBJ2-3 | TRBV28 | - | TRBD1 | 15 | CASSWGTGVTDTQYF | TGTGCCAGCAGTTGGGGGACAGGGGTCACAGATACGCAGTATTTT
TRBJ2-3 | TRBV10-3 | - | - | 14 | CAISEDPSGDTQYF | TGTGCCATCAGTGAGGACCCTAGTGGAGATACGCAGTATTTT
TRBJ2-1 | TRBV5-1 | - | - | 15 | CASSEGPAGYNEQFF | TGCGCCAGCAGCGAGGGGCCTGCAGGGTACAATGAGCAGTTCTTC
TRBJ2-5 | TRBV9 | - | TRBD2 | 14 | CASSLGTTPSEQYF | TGTGCCAGCAGCCTAGGGACTACCCCTTCTGAGCAGTACTTC
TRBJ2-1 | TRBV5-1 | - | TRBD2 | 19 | CASSLEQRGPPGESNEQFF | TGCGCCAGCAGCTTGGAACAGCGGGGGCCCCCCGGGGAGAGCAATGAGCAGTTCTTC
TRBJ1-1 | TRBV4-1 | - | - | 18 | CASSASRWTEIKNTEAFF | TGCGCCAGCAGCGCGTCTCGTTGGACAGAAATAAAGAACACTGAAGCTTTCTTT
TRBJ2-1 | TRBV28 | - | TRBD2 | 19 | CASSLGSRLGLATYNEQFF | TGTGCCAGCAGTTTAGGTTCTCGGTTAGGACTAGCGACTTACAATGAGCAGTTCTTC
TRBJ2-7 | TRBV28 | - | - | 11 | CASGGLYEQYF | TGTGCCAGCGGGGGGCTCTACGAGCAGTACTTC
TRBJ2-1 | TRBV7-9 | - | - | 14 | CASSFGGGPNEQFF | TGTGCCAGCAGCTTCGGAGGGGGGCCCAATGAGCAGTTCTTC
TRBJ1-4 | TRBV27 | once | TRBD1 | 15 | CASSIMGTVDEKLFF | TGTGCCAGCAGTATTATGGGGACAGTGGATGAAAAACTGTTTTTT
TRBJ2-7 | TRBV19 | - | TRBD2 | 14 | CASSMREAGNEQYF | TGTGCCAGTAGTATGCGGGAGGCCGGGAACGAGCAGTACTTC
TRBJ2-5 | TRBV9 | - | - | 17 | CASSVGREVLQGETQYF | TGTGCCAGCAGCGTAGGAAGGGAGGTTCTGCAAGGGGAGACCCAGTACTTC
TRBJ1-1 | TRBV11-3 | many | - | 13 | CASSLTGNTEAFF | TGTGCCAGCAGCTTGACAGGGAACACTGAAGCTTTCTTT
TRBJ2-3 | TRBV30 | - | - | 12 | CAWRLFTDTQYF | TGTGCCTGGAGGTTGTTTACAGATACGCAGTATTTT
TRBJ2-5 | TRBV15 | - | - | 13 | CATEDGRGETQYF | TGTGCCACCGAGGACGGCCGGGGAGAGACCCAGTACTTC
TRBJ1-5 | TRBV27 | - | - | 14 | CASSLVGPNQPQHF | TGTGCCAGCAGTTTAGTTGGGCCCAATCAGCCCCAGCATTTT
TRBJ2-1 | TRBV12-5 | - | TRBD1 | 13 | CASATDRNNEQFF | TGTGCTAGTGCCACGGACAGGAACAATGAGCAGTTCTTC